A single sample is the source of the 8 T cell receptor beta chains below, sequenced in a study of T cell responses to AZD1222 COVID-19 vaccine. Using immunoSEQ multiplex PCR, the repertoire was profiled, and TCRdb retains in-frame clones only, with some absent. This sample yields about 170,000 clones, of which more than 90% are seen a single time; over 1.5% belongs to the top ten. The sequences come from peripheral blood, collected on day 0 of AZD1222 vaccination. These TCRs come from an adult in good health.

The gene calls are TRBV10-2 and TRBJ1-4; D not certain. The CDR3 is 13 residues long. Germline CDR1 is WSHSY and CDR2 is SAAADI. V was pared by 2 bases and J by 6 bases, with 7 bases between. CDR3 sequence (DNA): TGCGCCAGCAGTGAGGGCAGCCATGAAAAACTGTTTTTT. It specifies CASSEGSHEKLFF.

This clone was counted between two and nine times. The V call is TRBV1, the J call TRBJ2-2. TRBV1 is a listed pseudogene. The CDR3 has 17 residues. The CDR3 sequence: CTSSQGTRTLNTGELFF. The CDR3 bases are TGCACCAGCAGCCAGGGAACCCGGACGCTGAACACCGGGGAGCTGTTTTTT.

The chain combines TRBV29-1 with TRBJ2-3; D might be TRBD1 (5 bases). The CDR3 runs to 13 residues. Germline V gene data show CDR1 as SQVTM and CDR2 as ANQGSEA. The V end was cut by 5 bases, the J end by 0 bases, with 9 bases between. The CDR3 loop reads CSVPRQSTDTQYF. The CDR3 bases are TGCAGCGTTCCCCGACAGAGCACAGATACGCAGTATTTT.

The CDR3 spells CASSLAGIGEQYF. CDR3 nucleotides: TGTGCCAGCAGCTTGGCCGGGATCGGGGAGCAGTACTTC. The rearrangement joins TRBV5-4 to TRBJ2-7; D may be TRBD2 (5 bases). The CDR3 length is 13 residues. The V end lost 0 bases, the J end lost 7 bases, and 11 bases lay between the germline ends. Germline values: CDR1 SGHNT, CDR2 YYREEE (reference sequence).

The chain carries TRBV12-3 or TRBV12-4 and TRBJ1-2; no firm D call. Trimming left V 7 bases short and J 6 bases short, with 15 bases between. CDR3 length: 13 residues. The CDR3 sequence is CASTSRGWHGYTF. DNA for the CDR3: TGTGCCAGCACTAGCAGAGGGTGGCATGGCTACACCTTC.

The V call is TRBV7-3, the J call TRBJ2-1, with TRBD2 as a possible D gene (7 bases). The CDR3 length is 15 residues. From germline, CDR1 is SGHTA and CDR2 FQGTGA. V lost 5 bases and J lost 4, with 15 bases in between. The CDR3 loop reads CASSPVGGGYNEQFF. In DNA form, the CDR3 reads TGTGCCAGCAGCCCGGTAGGGGGGGGTTACAATGAGCAGTTCTTC.

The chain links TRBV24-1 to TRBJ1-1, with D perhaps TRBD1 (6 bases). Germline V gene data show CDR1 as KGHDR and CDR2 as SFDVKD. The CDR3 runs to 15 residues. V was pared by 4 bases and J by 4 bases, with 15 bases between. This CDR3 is CATSDQDSIPTEAFF. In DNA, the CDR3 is TGTGCCACCAGTGACCAGGACAGCATCCCCACTGAAGCTTTCTTT.

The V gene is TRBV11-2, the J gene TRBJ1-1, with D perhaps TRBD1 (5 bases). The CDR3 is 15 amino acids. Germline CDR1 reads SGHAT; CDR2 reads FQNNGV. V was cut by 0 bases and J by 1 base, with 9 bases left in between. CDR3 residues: CASSLEGDRNTEAFF. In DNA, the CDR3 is TGTGCCAGCAGCTTAGAGGGTGACAGGAACACTGAAGCTTTCTTT.